A selection of T cell receptor beta chains follows, all from one sample in a study of lymphopenia after photon versus proton radiotherapy. Data came from immunoSEQ multiplex PCR; TCRdb stores just in-frame clones and leaves some out. Seen here are around 25,000 clones, more than 70% observed once, and the top ten hold roughly 5.2%. The sample here was peripheral blood, taken from a patient treated with photon-based radiotherapy. These receptors all stem from a man aged 30 to 39 with gastric cancer. CDR3s include the opening cysteine and the closing phenylalanine or tryptophan. Fields, in order: clone size, V gene, D gene, J gene, CDR3 protein, CDR3 DNA. The D gene is left open where the match is weak. Clone sizes are given selectively: once, few, many, or a class where the clone is expanded.

>NA|TRBV28|NA|TRBJ1-1
CASSSGANTEAFF
TGTGCCAGCAGTTCAGGGGCGAACACTGAAGCTTTCTTT
>NA|TRBV11-2|NA|TRBJ2-5
CASSPSLTTPKETQYF
TGTGCCAGCAGCCCTTCATTGACAACACCAAAAGAGACCCAGTACTTC
>NA|TRBV7-8|NA|TRBJ2-3
CASSQTGKEAQYF
TGTGCCAGCAGCCAAACGGGGAAAGAGGCGCAGTATTTT
>NA|TRBV28|TRBD1|TRBJ1-5
CASSLQGGNQPQHF
TGTGCCAGCAGCTTACAGGGGGGAAATCAGCCCCAGCATTTT
>NA|TRBV11-2|NA|TRBJ2-7
CASSSGATLLHEQYF
TGTGCCAGCAGCTCCGGGGCGACACTTCTCCACGAGCAGTACTTC
>NA|TRBV5-1|TRBD2|TRBJ2-5
CASSLGELAGLETQYF
TGCGCCAGCAGCTTGGGCGAACTAGCGGGACTGGAGACCCAGTACTTC
>once|TRBV7-2|TRBD2|TRBJ2-3
CASSPGLAERGTQYF
TGTGCCAGCAGCCCGGGACTAGCGGAGCGAGGTACGCAGTATTTT
>NA|TRBV2|NA|TRBJ2-7
CASSPDSSYEQYF
TGTGCCAGCAGTCCGGACAGCTCCTACGAGCAGTACTTC
>NA|TRBV7-9|TRBD1|TRBJ1-2
CASSPQGARWGYTF
TGTGCCAGCAGCCCACAGGGGGCAAGATGGGGCTACACCTTC
>NA|TRBV5-1|NA|TRBJ2-7
CASSLLPGLYEQYF
TGCGCCAGCAGCTTGCTCCCGGGCCTCTACGAGCAGTACTTC
>NA|TRBV5-1|TRBD2|TRBJ2-3
CASKIAGPGDTQYF
TGCGCCAGCAAGATAGCGGGGCCGGGAGATACGCAGTATTTT
>NA|TRBV10-1|TRBD2|TRBJ2-2
CASSESRPGGRTGELFF
TGCGCCAGCAGTGAGTCGAGACCGGGAGGTCGCACCGGGGAGCTGTTTTTT
>NA|TRBV5-1|NA|TRBJ1-1
CASSPESGGATEAFF
TGCGCCAGCAGCCCCGAGTCGGGGGGCGCGACTGAAGCTTTCTTT
>NA|TRBV7-2|NA|TRBJ2-3
CASSKGLYTDTQYF
TGTGCCAGCAGCAAGGGACTGTACACAGATACGCAGTATTTT
>NA|TRBV19|NA|TRBJ2-7
CASRTRWGAYEQYF
TGTGCCAGTAGGACACGTTGGGGTGCCTACGAGCAGTACTTC
>NA|TRBV21-1|NA|TRBJ2-7
CASMRQGAYEQYF
TGTGCCAGCATGAGACAGGGGGCGTACGAGCAGTACTTC
>NA|TRBV5-6|NA|TRBJ2-3
CASSGLGADTQYF
TGTGCCAGCAGCGGTTTGGGCGCAGATACGCAGTATTTT
>NA|TRBV5-1|TRBD1|TRBJ1-2
CASSITGGEGYTF
TGCGCCAGCAGCATCACAGGGGGCGAAGGCTACACCTTC
>NA|TRBV14|TRBD1|TRBJ1-4
CASSQSDRDEKLFF
TGTGCCAGCAGCCAATCAGACAGGGATGAAAAACTGTTTTTT
>few|TRBV5-1|NA|TRBJ2-7
CASRPRLAPSSYEQYF
TGCGCCAGCAGACCTCGTCTAGCGCCAAGCTCCTACGAGCAGTACTTC
>NA|TRBV2|NA|TRBJ2-2
CASGTANTGELFF
TGTGCCAGCGGGACGGCGAACACCGGGGAGCTGTTTTTT
>NA|TRBV18|NA|TRBJ2-3
CASSPIGESAEYF
TGTGCCAGCTCACCAATCGGGGAGTCTGCGGAGTATTTT
>NA|TRBV27|NA|TRBJ1-1
CASSLGQGNTEAFF
TGTGCCAGCAGTTTAGGGCAGGGGAACACTGAAGCTTTCTTT
>NA|TRBV2|TRBD1|TRBJ1-2
CASSRRDRGSIFTGYTF
TGTGCCAGCAGTCGAAGGGACAGGGGGTCCATCTTTACAGGCTACACCTTC
>once|TRBV5-1|NA|TRBJ2-3
CASSADLLVGDTQYF
TGCGCCAGCAGCGCTGACCTCCTCGTGGGAGATACGCAGTATTTT
>NA|TRBV28|NA|TRBJ2-5
CASSLGAKETQYF
TGTGCCAGCAGTTTGGGAGCTAAAGAGACCCAGTACTTC
>NA|TRBV2|NA|TRBJ1-1
CASSADSNTEAFF
TGTGCCAGCAGTGCTGACAGTAACACTGAAGCTTTCTTT
>NA|TRBV5-8|NA|TRBJ2-3
CASSLGDRSSSTDTQYF
TGTGCCAGCAGCTTAGGCGACAGGTCTTCCTCCACAGATACGCAGTATTTT
>NA|TRBV28|NA|TRBJ2-5
CASSSSSWETQYF
TGTGCCAGCAGCTCAAGCAGCTGGGAGACCCAGTACTTC
>NA|TRBV4-2|NA|TRBJ2-3
CASSQYDRGFLDTQYF
TGTGCCAGCAGCCAGTACGACAGAGGATTCCTAGATACGCAGTATTTT
>NA|TRBV5-6|NA|TRBJ2-6
CASSFLSGQISSGANVLTF
TGTGCCAGCAGCTTTCTTTCGGGACAAATAAGCTCTGGGGCCAACGTCCTGACTTTC
>once|TRBV9|NA|TRBJ2-1
CASSVAPAGVNEQFF
TGTGCCAGCAGCGTAGCTCCGGCCGGGGTCAATGAGCAGTTCTTC
>NA|TRBV2|NA|TRBJ2-7
CASSEALRGEQYF
TGTGCCAGCAGTGAAGCGCTCCGGGGCGAGCAGTACTTC
>NA|TRBV11-2|TRBD1|TRBJ1-4
CASSHSTGVNEKLFF
TGTGCCAGCAGCCATTCGACAGGGGTTAATGAAAAACTGTTTTTT
>NA|TRBV2|NA|TRBJ1-3
CATTGLGRWSGNTIYF
TGTGCCACCACGGGCCTGGGCCGGTGGTCCGGAAACACCATATATTTT
>NA|TRBV5-4|NA|TRBJ2-5
CASSLSKFGETQYF
TGTGCCAGCAGCTTATCGAAATTCGGGGAGACCCAGTACTTC
>once|TRBV28|NA|TRBJ2-5
CASIRGSRETQYF
TGTGCCAGCATCAGGGGATCTCGTGAGACCCAGTACTTC